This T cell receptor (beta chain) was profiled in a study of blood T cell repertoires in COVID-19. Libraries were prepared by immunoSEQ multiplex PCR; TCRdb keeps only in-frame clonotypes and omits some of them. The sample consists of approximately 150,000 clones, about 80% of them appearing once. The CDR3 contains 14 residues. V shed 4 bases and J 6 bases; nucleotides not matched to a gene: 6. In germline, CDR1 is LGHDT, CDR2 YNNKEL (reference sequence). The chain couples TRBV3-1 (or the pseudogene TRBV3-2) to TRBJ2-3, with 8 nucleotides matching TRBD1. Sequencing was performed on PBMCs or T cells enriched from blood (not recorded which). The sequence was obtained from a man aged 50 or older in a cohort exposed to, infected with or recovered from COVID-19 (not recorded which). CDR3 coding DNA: TGTGCCAGCAGCCCTGGACAGGGATGGGATACGCAGTATTTT. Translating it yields CASSPGQGWDTQYF.